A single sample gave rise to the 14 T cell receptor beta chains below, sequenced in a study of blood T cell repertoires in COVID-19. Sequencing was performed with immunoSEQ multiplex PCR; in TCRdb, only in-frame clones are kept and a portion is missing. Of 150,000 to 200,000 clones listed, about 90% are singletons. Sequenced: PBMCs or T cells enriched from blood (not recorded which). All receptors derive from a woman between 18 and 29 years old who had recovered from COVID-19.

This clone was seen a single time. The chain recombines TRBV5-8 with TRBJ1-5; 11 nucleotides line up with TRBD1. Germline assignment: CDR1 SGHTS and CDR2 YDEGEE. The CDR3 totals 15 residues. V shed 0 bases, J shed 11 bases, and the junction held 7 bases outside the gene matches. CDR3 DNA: TGTGCCAGCAGCTTGGTACGGGGACAGGGGGGAGCCCAGCATTTT. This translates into CASSLVRGQGGAQHF.

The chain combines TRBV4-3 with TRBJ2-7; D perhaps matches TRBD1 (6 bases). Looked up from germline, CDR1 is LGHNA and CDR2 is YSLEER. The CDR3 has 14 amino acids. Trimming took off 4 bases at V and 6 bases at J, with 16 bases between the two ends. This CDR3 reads CASSRDRLTSEQYF. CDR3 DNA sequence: TGCGCCAGCAGCCGTGACAGGCTAACATCCGAGCAGTACTTC.

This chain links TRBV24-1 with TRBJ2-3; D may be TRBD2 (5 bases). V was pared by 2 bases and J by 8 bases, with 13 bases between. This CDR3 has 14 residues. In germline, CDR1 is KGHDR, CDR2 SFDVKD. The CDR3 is CATSDSYPAGTQYF. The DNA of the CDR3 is TGTGCCACCAGTGATTCCTACCCGGCGGGTACGCAGTATTTT.

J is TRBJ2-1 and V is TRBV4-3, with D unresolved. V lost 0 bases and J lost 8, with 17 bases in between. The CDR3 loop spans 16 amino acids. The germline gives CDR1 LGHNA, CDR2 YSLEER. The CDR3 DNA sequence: TGCGCCAGCAGCCAAGATCGCGGAGTCTACACGGATGAGCAGTTCTTC. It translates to CASSQDRGVYTDEQFF.

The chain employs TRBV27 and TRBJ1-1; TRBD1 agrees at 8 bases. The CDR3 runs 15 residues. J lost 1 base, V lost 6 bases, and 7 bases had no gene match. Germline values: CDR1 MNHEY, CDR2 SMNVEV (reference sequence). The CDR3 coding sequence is TGTGCCAGCAGGATCTCCGGGACAGGGAACACTGAAGCTTTCTTT. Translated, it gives CASRISGTGNTEAFF.

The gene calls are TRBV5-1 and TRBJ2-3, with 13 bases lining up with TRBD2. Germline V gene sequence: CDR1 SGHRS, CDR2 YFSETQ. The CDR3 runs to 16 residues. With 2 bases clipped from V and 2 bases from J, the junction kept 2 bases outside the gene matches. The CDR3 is CASSFGLAGVTDTQYF. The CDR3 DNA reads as TGCGCCAGCAGCTTTGGACTAGCGGGGGTCACAGATACGCAGTATTTT.

CDR3 sequence (DNA): TGTGCCACCAGCAGAGATCGGTGGCAGGCTACCTCCTACGAGCAGTACTTC. Amino acids: CATSRDRWQATSYEQYF. The genes are TRBV15 and TRBJ2-7; D ambiguous. The germline V and J ends were trimmed by 0 bases and 0 bases, with 15 bases remaining between them. This CDR3 region has 17 residues. CDR1 and CDR2 from the germline V gene are LNHNV and YYDKDF (reference sequence).

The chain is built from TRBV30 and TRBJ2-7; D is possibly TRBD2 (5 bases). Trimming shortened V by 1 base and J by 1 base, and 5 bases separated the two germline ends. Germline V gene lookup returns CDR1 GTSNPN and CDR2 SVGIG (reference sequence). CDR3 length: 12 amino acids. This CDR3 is CAWSGTSYEQYF. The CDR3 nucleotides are TGTGCCTGGAGTGGGACTTCCTACGAGCAGTACTTC.

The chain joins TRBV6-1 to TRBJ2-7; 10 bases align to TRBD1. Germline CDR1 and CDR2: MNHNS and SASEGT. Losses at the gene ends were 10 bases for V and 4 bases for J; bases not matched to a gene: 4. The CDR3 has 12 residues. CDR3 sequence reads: CATSGQGYEQYF. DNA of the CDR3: TGTGCCACCTCGGGACAGGGGTACGAGCAGTACTTC.

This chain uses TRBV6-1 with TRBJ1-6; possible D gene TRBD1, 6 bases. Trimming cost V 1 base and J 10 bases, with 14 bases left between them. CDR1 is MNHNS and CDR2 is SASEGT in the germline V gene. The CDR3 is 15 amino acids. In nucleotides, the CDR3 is TGTGCCAGCAGTGAAGTAGGGGGGGTTGGATCACCCCTCCACTTT. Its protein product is CASSEVGGVGSPLHF.

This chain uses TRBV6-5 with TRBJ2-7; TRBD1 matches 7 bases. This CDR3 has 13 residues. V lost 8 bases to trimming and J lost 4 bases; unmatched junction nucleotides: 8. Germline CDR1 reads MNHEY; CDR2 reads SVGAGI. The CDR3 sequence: CASSRTGEYEQYF. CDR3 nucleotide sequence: TGTGCCAGCTCTCGAACAGGGGAATACGAGCAGTACTTC.

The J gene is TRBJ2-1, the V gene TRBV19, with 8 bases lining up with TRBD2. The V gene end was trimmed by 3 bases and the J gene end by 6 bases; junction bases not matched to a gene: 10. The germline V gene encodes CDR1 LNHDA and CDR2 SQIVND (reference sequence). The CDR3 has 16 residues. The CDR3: CASSMERGGGTNEQFF. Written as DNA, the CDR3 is TGTGCCAGTAGTATGGAAAGAGGCGGGGGGACCAATGAGCAGTTCTTC.

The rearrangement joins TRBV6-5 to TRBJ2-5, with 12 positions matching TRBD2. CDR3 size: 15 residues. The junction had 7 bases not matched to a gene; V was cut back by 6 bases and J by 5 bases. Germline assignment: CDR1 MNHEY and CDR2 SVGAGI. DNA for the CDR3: TGTGCCAGCAGCAGACTAGCGGGAGTGTGGGAGACCCAGTACTTC. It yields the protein CASSRLAGVWETQYF.

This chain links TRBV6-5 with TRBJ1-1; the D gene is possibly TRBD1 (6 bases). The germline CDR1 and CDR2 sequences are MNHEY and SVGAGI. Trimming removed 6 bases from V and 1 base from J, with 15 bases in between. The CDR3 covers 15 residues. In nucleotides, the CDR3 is TGTGCCAGCAGCCCGGGGGGGCACCGGAACACTGAAGCTTTCTTT. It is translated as CASSPGGHRNTEAFF.